Described below is a single TCR beta chain sequence and its context. This sample is part of a study of PD-L1 blockade in urothelial cancer. Synthetically made TCR analog templates were put into each PCR as spikes. The data were produced by immunoSEQ multiplex PCR, yet TCRdb's version contains in-frame clones alone and is incomplete. This table has around 26,000 clones, 70% to 90% appearing once. Germline V gene lookup returns CDR1 SGHRS and CDR2 YFSETQ. Trimming left V 6 bases short and J 7 bases short, with 17 bases between. CDR3 size: 15 residues. The specimen was PBMCs, collected around atezolizumab (anti-PD-L1) treatment. This clonotype was sampled from a man aged 55 to 69 with urothelial cancer. This chain connects TRBV5-1 to TRBJ1-6, with D unresolved. The DNA of the CDR3 is TGCGCCAGCACCCCATACAACCCAACAAATTCACCCCTCCACTTT. Its protein is CASTPYNPTNSPLHF.